Presented here are 25 T cell receptor beta chains from one specimen sequenced in a study of T cell responses to AZD1222 COVID-19 vaccine. Sequenced by immunoSEQ multiplex PCR; TCRdb stores in-frame clones only, minus some. The sample lists 120,000 or so clones; 80% to 95% were seen once. The sample here was peripheral blood, taken on day 0 of AZD1222 vaccination. The receptors stem from an adult in good health.

This clone was seen more than once but under ten times. The chain has TRBV7-9 and TRBJ2-1, with a weak D call TRBD2 (6 bases). The CDR3 has 12 residues. The ends were cut back, 5 bases at V and 16 bases at J, with 18 bases in the middle. The V gene's germline CDR1 is SEHNR and CDR2 FQNEAQ (reference sequence). The CDR3 bases are TGTGCCAGCAGCCCGGGACTCCCGATTCGATTCTTC. It codes for CASSPGLPIRFF.

The chain has TRBV15 and TRBJ2-3; 10 bases line up with TRBD2. Germline CDR1 and CDR2: LNHNV and YYDKDF (reference sequence). Trimming removed 3 bases from V and 4 bases from J; junction bases left unmatched: 4. This CDR3 is built from 15 residues. The CDR3 DNA reads TGTGCCACCAGCAGTAGCGGGAGGAGGCCAGATACGCAGTATTTT. Encoded protein: CATSSSGRRPDTQYF.

V gene TRBV10-3 combines with J gene TRBJ2-1, with D unclear. The CDR3 is 15 amino acids. V lost 5 bases, J lost 4 bases, and 15 bases lay in between. Germline V lookup: CDR1 ENHRY, CDR2 SYGVKD. In DNA, the CDR3 is TGTGCCATCAGTAATTCTAGTGTAGGGTACAATGAGCAGTTCTTC. It codes for CAISNSSVGYNEQFF.

This clone appeared once. The chain employs TRBV10-3 and TRBJ1-2; 8 positions agree with TRBD1. CDR1 and CDR2 from the germline V gene are ENHRY and SYGVKD. The CDR3 totals 13 residues. V lost 6 bases, J lost 7 bases, and 7 bases stayed unmatched. This CDR3 is CAISGQGMGGYTF. Written as DNA, the CDR3 is TGTGCCATCAGCGGACAGGGAATGGGTGGCTACACCTTC.

The chain joins TRBV18 to TRBJ2-5; tentative D call: TRBD1 (6 bases). Germline assignment: CDR1 KGHSH and CDR2 LQKENI. With 2 bases removed from V and 2 bases from J, the gap between germline ends came to 9 bases. CDR3 length: 14 residues. Written as DNA, the CDR3 is TGTGCCAGCTCACCAGGACAGATACAAGAGACCCAGTACTTC. It translates to CASSPGQIQETQYF.

The chain links TRBV9 to TRBJ2-7, with D tentatively TRBD1 or TRBD2 (6 bases each). In germline, CDR1 is SGDLS, CDR2 YYNGEE. CDR3 size: 13 residues. Trimming stripped 3 bases from V and 6 bases from J, with 13 bases between. The CDR3, as DNA: TGTGCCAGCAGCGCTCGGGGGCGTAGCGAGCAGTACTTC. Protein: CASSARGRSEQYF.

This chain connects TRBV18 to TRBJ1-1, with D possibly being TRBD1 (6 bases). The ends were cut back, 3 bases at V and 4 bases at J, with 15 bases in the middle. This CDR3 spans 15 amino acids. From germline, CDR1 is KGHSH and CDR2 LQKENI. As DNA, the CDR3 is TGTGCCAGCTCACCGGGCCCAGGGGAGGGCACTGAAGCTTTCTTT. Amino acids: CASSPGPGEGTEAFF.

This sequence joins TRBV6-5 and TRBJ1-6; a possible D gene is TRBD1 (5 bases). Trimming pared 5 bases from V and 7 bases from J, leaving 9 bases between. CDR1 is MNHEY and CDR2 is SVGAGI in the germline V gene. The CDR3 consists of 13 residues. DNA for the CDR3: TGTGCCAGCAGTATGGGGCAGAATTCACCCCTCCACTTT. As protein: CASSMGQNSPLHF.

The chain combines TRBV4-2 with TRBJ2-1; D unclear. CDR1 is LGHNA and CDR2 is YNFKEQ in the germline V gene. V was pared by 6 bases and J by 0 bases, with 12 bases between. The CDR3 totals 15 residues. CDR3 region: CASRLDPSSYNEQFF. The CDR3 DNA is TGTGCCAGCAGGCTAGACCCGAGCTCCTACAATGAGCAGTTCTTC.

The rearrangement uses TRBV5-1 and TRBJ2-1; D is uncertain. CDR1 is SGHRS and CDR2 is YFSETQ in the germline V gene. Trimming stripped 0 bases from V and 8 bases from J, with 18 bases between. The CDR3 covers 16 residues. In DNA form, the CDR3 reads TGCGCCAGCAGCTTGGAGGGCAGCCTGATACTGGATGAGCAGTTCTTC. It specifies CASSLEGSLILDEQFF.

The chain employs TRBV9 and TRBJ1-2; D not certain. This CDR3 comprises 12 residues. Trimming pared 1 base from V and 5 bases from J, leaving 6 bases between. CDR1 and CDR2 from the germline V gene are SGDLS and YYNGEE. CDR3 amino acids: CASSVHGYGYTF. CDR3 in DNA: TGTGCCAGCAGCGTACACGGTTATGGCTACACCTTC.

The chain has TRBV3-1 (or the pseudogene TRBV3-2) and TRBJ1-1, with 7 bases fitting TRBD1. CDR1 and CDR2 from the germline V gene are LGHDT and YNNKEL (reference sequence). The J segment lost 0 bases and the V segment lost 6 bases, leaving 10 bases of the junction unmatched. CDR3 length: 16 amino acids. The CDR3 sequence is CASRTGWGGLNTEAFF. The CDR3 coding sequence is TGTGCCAGCAGGACAGGGTGGGGGGGCTTGAACACTGAAGCTTTCTTT.

The genes are TRBV6-1 and TRBJ2-7; TRBD1 agrees at 10 bases. V was pared by 6 bases and J by 5 bases, with 10 bases of the junction left unmatched. Germline V CDR1 and CDR2: MNHNS, SASEGT. CDR3 length: 15 residues. The CDR3 here is CASRSLAGTGDEQYF. In DNA, the CDR3 is TGTGCCAGCAGATCTCTCGCCGGGACAGGGGACGAGCAGTACTTC.

V gene TRBV6-5 combines with J gene TRBJ1-1; 9 bases are shared with TRBD1. V was clipped by 5 bases and J by 1 base; unmatched bases: 2. Germline V gene data show CDR1 as MNHEY and CDR2 as SVGAGI. The CDR3 is 14 amino acids. The CDR3 spells CASSRQGGNTEAFF. CDR3 in DNA: TGTGCCAGCAGTAGACAGGGGGGGAACACTGAAGCTTTCTTT.

The gene calls are TRBV6-5 and TRBJ1-5; possible D gene TRBD1, 5 bases. The CDR3 is 14 amino acids. Between the trimmed V and J ends, which lost 0 bases and 5 bases, there was a span of 8 bases. The germline V gene encodes CDR1 MNHEY and CDR2 SVGAGI. CDR3 residues: CASSYSSGYQPQHF. Here the CDR3 DNA reads TGTGCCAGCAGTTACTCGTCAGGGTATCAGCCCCAGCATTTT.

This clone has just one count. The V gene is TRBV2, the J gene TRBJ1-1; TRBD1 is a possible D gene (5 bases). Trimming took off 4 bases at V and 3 bases at J, with 9 bases between the two ends. CDR1 SNHLY and CDR2 FYNNEI come from the germline V gene. This CDR3 contains 13 residues. Written as DNA, the CDR3 is TGTGCCAGCAGTGTGGGCAGGGACACTGAAGCTTTCTTT. Residues: CASSVGRDTEAFF.

The chain recombines TRBV3-1 (or the pseudogene TRBV3-2) with TRBJ2-7; a weak D match, TRBD2 (6 bases). The CDR3 consists of 13 residues. With 4 bases removed from V and 0 bases from J, the gap between germline ends came to 7 bases. From germline, CDR1 is LGHDT and CDR2 YNNKEL (reference sequence). CDR3 DNA: TGTGCCAGCAGCCGGAGGGTCTCCTACGAGCAGTACTTC. Translated, it gives CASSRRVSYEQYF.

The genes are TRBV28 and TRBJ1-6; the D gene is possibly TRBD1 (5 bases). Germline V gene lookup returns CDR1 MDHEN and CDR2 SYDVKM. The CDR3 spans 12 residues. Trimming took off 4 bases at V and 16 bases at J, with 14 bases between the two ends. The CDR3 DNA reads TGTGCCAGCAGTTCCCCTTTATGGGGGCTCCACTTT. It is translated as CASSSPLWGLHF.

The chain uses TRBV30 and TRBJ2-7; D is uncertain. Trimming pared 2 bases from V and 4 bases from J, leaving 9 bases between. The length of the CDR3 is 12 residues. Germline CDR1 is GTSNPN and CDR2 is SVGIG (reference sequence). For the CDR3, the DNA is TGTGCCTGGAGTACACCAAGTTACGAGCAGTACTTC. This gives the protein CAWSTPSYEQYF.

The chain carries TRBV6-5 and TRBJ1-4, with 7 bases that match TRBD1. Trimming took 6 bases from V and 8 from J; bases not matched to a gene: 9. The CDR3 totals 14 residues. The germline gives CDR1 MNHEY, CDR2 SVGAGI. Written as DNA, the CDR3 is TGTGCCAGCAGACCCGGGACAGCGGGGGAAAAACTGTTTTTT. Translated, it gives CASRPGTAGEKLFF.

The chain employs TRBV29-1 and TRBJ1-5; a weak D match, TRBD1 (5 bases). Trimming removed 5 bases at V and 3 bases at J, with 14 bases between. Germline V gives CDR1 SQVTM, CDR2 ANQGSEA. This CDR3 comprises 14 residues. CDR3 in amino acids: CSVTTGLFNQPQHF. DNA for the CDR3: TGCAGCGTTACTACGGGACTTTTCAATCAGCCCCAGCATTTT. The variable domain in full, completed from reference TRBV29-1 and TRBJ1-5, reads SAVISQKPSRDICQRGTSLTIQCQVDSQVTMMFWYRQQPGQSLTLIATANQGSEATYESGFVIDKFPISRPNLTFSTLTVSNMSPEDSSIYLCSVTTGLFNQPQHFGDGTRLSIL.

The chain combines TRBV11-3 with TRBJ1-1; no clear D. Trimming pared 4 bases from V and 3 bases from J, leaving 9 bases between. Per germline, CDR1 SGHNT and CDR2 YENEEA. The CDR3 runs 13 residues. The DNA for the CDR3 is TGTGCCAGCAGCTCCTATCCCGACACTGAAGCTTTCTTT. It codes for CASSSYPDTEAFF.

This rearrangement joins TRBV5-1 to TRBJ1-5; D is undetermined. V lost 1 base to trimming and J lost 5 bases, with 7 bases between them. CDR3 length: 13 residues. Germline loops: CDR1 SGHRS, CDR2 YFSETQ. CDR3 coding DNA: TGCGCCAGCAGCTTGATCCCAGATCAGCCCCAGCATTTT. Protein sequence: CASSLIPDQPQHF. Looking up the rest from reference TRBV5-1 and TRBJ1-5 gives the full variable domain: KAGVTQTPRYLIKTRGQQVTLSCSPISGHRSVSWYQQTPGQGLQFLFEYFSETQRNKGNFPGRFSGRQFSNSRSEMNVSTLELGDSALYLCASSLIPDQPQHFGDGTRLSIL.

CDR3 sequence: CASSFQLAGGRTGELFF. In nucleotides, the CDR3 is TGCGCCAGCAGCTTCCAACTAGCGGGAGGAAGGACCGGGGAGCTGTTTTTT. The chain carries TRBV5-1 and TRBJ2-2; 12 bases agree with TRBD2. The junction had 7 bases not matched to a gene; V was cut back by 2 bases and J by 5 bases. There are 17 residues in the CDR3. From germline, CDR1 is SGHRS and CDR2 YFSETQ.

This chain uses TRBV11-2 with TRBJ2-7; unclear D gene. This CDR3 has 11 residues. The V and J ends lost 5 bases and 3 bases respectively, with 5 bases between them. Per germline, CDR1 SGHAT and CDR2 FQNNGV. The chain's CDR3 is CASSIIYEQYF. Written as DNA, the CDR3 is TGTGCCAGCAGCATAATCTACGAGCAGTACTTC.